This note documents a single TCR beta chain sequence. Six replicates per PBMC sample, mostly from around 460 ng of genomic DNA. Assay used: immunoSEQ multiplex PCR; TCRdb lists only in-frame clones, some missing. This table holds approximately 37,000 clones, 80% to 90% found once. This entry comes from a study of neoadjuvant anti-PD-1 for oral cavity cancer. The receptor comes from a person aged 40 to 85 with oral cavity squamous cell carcinoma. Material: PBMCs, obtained before nivolumab (anti-PD-1) treatment.

Written as DNA, the CDR3 is TGCAGCGTTGAGGGAGGTACATCAGATACGCAGTATTTT. It specifies CSVEGGTSDTQYF. The rearrangement links TRBV29-1 to TRBJ2-3; D perhaps matches TRBD2 (6 bases). This CDR3 spans 13 amino acids. CDR1 and CDR2 (germline): SQVTM, ANQGSEA. Trimming removed 3 bases at V and 4 bases at J, with 11 bases between.